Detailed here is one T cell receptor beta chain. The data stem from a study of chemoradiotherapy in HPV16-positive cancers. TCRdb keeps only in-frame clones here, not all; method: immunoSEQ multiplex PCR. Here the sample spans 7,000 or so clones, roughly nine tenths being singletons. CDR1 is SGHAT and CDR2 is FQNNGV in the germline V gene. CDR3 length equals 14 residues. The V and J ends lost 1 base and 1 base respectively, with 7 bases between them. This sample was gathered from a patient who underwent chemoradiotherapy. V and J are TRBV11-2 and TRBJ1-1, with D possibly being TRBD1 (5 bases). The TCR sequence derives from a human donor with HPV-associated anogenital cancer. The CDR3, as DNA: TGTGCCAGCAGCTTAGGACAGCAGAACACTGAAGCTTTCTTT. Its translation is CASSLGQQNTEAFF.